This T cell receptor beta chain was observed in a study of T cell responses to AZD1222 COVID-19 vaccine. This CDR3 spans 17 amino acids. The V and J ends lost 5 bases and 3 bases, in that order; junction bases with no gene match: 10. Germline loops: CDR1 SGHVS, CDR2 FQNEAQ. Overall study findings and caveats: Repertoire collection took place solely once the T cell response had peaked. Donors were mostly white British, more females; clonal diversity possibly underestimated. The CD4 TCRs associated with vaccination extended across spike and predominated at 160-218 and 743-854. Two AZD1222 administrations were followed by greater Spike-specific TCR breadth and depth.

To note about this clone: Its target is unknown.

Only in-frame clones appear in the TCRdb table, and some are missing; sequencing was by immunoSEQ multiplex PCR. The sample records fewer than 80,000 clones, 79% being singletons. V usage is TRBV7-8 and J usage is TRBJ2-6; TRBD1 agrees at 7 bases. The sequence was obtained from an adult in good health. Sample: peripheral blood, taken on day 0 of MenACWY control vaccination. The CDR3 sequence: CASSGRTGNFGANVLTF. The CDR3 nucleotides read TGTGCCAGCAGCGGCCGGACAGGAAATTTTGGGGCCAACGTCCTGACTTTC.